Below are 20 T cell receptor beta chains sequenced from a single sample in a study of blood T cell repertoires in COVID-19. Produced via immunoSEQ multiplex PCR; TCRdb's table is partial and in-frame only. The data contain over 55,000 clones, 85% to 90% of them singletons. The specimen sequenced was peripheral blood. All receptors derive from a human donor with active COVID-19. The donor label of this sample is uncertain.

The chain recombines TRBV2 with TRBJ1-5; weak D call: TRBD1 (5 bases). Trimming took 0 bases from V and 6 from J, leaving 15 bases between them. CDR1 SNHLY and CDR2 FYNNEI come from the germline V gene. The CDR3 length is 16 residues. The CDR3 loop is CASSEASAGLSQPQHF. The DNA of the CDR3 is TGTGCCAGCAGTGAAGCAAGCGCGGGGCTTAGTCAGCCCCAGCATTTT. The full variable domain, its missing parts supplied by reference TRBV2 and TRBJ1-5, is EPEVTQTPSHQVTQMGQEVILRCVPISNHLYFYWYRQILGQKVEFLVSFYNNEISEKSEIFDDQFSVERPDGSNFTLKIRSTKLEDSAMYFCASSEASAGLSQPQHFGDGTRLSIL.

The V gene is TRBV6-5, the J gene TRBJ2-7; maybe TRBD2 (6 bases). The germline V gene has CDR1 MNHEY and CDR2 SVGAGI. The V end was cut by 2 bases, the J end by 3 bases, with 14 bases between. The CDR3 is 15 residues long. The CDR3 coding sequence is TGTGCCAGCAGTTACGAGGGCGTAGCGGACTACGAGCAGTACTTC. Protein sequence: CASSYEGVADYEQYF.

The chain has TRBV11-3 and TRBJ1-2, with TRBD1 as a possible D gene (5 bases). CDR3 size: 14 residues. The V end was cut by 3 bases, the J end by 3 bases, with 11 bases between. From germline, CDR1 is SGHNT and CDR2 YENEEA. CDR3: CASSFRGFDYGYTF. The CDR3 bases are TGTGCCAGCAGCTTTCGGGGGTTCGACTATGGCTACACCTTC.

The genes are TRBV7-6 and TRBJ1-2, with 7 nucleotides matching TRBD1. Germline CDR1 SGHVS, CDR2 FNYEAQ. J was trimmed by 6 bases and V by 0 bases; bases with no gene match: 4. The CDR3 has 14 residues. CDR3 nucleotides: TGTGCCAGCAGCTTAGCCCGGGACAGCCATGGCTACACCTTC. Amino acid sequence: CASSLARDSHGYTF.

To note about this clone: This sample also contains other DNA sequences that code for the same CDR3. The rearrangement links TRBV18 to TRBJ2-5, with D possibly matching TRBD1 (5 bases). Germline-derived CDR1 and CDR2 are KGHSH and LQKENI. V lost 3 bases to trimming and J lost 0 bases, with 8 bases between them. This CDR3 region has 14 residues. Written as DNA, the CDR3 is TGTGCCAGCTCACCCCAGGGAAACCAAGAGACCCAGTACTTC. Encoded protein: CASSPQGNQETQYF. Full variable domain (outside the CDR3, taken from reference TRBV18 and TRBJ2-5): NAGVMQNPRHLVRRRGQEARLRCSPMKGHSHVYWYRQLPEEGLKFMVYLQKENIIDESGMPKERFSAEFPKEGPSILRIQQVVRGDSAAYFCASSPQGNQETQYFGPGTRLLVL.

This clone was seen a few times. In nucleotides, the CDR3 is TGCGCCAGCAGCTTGGTAGACAATGAGCAGTTCTTC. Amino acid sequence: CASSLVDNEQFF. The chain couples TRBV5-1 to TRBJ2-1, with D hard to call. Trimming pared 0 bases from V and 5 bases from J, leaving 3 bases between. The length of the CDR3 is 12 residues. Per the germline V gene, CDR1 is SGHRS and CDR2 is YFSETQ. Drawing the rest from reference TRBV5-1 and TRBJ2-1, the complete variable domain is KAGVTQTPRYLIKTRGQQVTLSCSPISGHRSVSWYQQTPGQGLQFLFEYFSETQRNKGNFPGRFSGRQFSNSRSEMNVSTLELGDSALYLCASSLVDNEQFFGPGTRLTVL.

The chain couples TRBV28 to TRBJ1-3; TRBD1 might be the D (5 bases). Germline CDR1 is MDHEN and CDR2 is SYDVKM. With 3 bases removed from V and 0 bases from J, the gap between germline ends came to 9 bases. CDR3 length equals 15 residues. CDR3 in DNA: TGTGCCAGCAGTTTTGGGGCAGGCTCTGGAAACACCATATATTTT. Translating it yields CASSFGAGSGNTIYF.

This chain uses TRBV5-1 with TRBJ2-1, with TRBD1 as a possible D gene (6 bases). Between the trimmed V and J ends, which lost 0 bases and 5 bases, there was a span of 12 bases. Germline CDR1 and CDR2: SGHRS and YFSETQ. The CDR3 totals 15 residues. The CDR3 is CASSLAPRTDNEQFF. CDR3 DNA sequence: TGCGCCAGCAGCTTGGCCCCTCGGACAGACAATGAGCAGTTCTTC.

V and J are TRBV5-1 and TRBJ1-6; D is unclear. The CDR3 has 15 amino acids. Between the trimmed V and J ends, which lost 4 bases and 11 bases, there was a span of 19 bases. Germline CDR1 is SGHRS and CDR2 is YFSETQ. This CDR3 reads CASSNTAPGRTPLHF. For the CDR3, the DNA is TGCGCCAGCAGCAACACCGCCCCGGGAAGAACACCCCTCCACTTT.

This clone was counted between two and nine times. The chain is built from TRBV30 and TRBJ2-7; 10 bases are a match to TRBD2. The CDR3 extends over 14 amino acids. V gave up 4 bases and J gave up 6 bases; unmatched junction bases: 9. Germline CDR1 GTSNPN, CDR2 SVGIG (reference sequence). The CDR3 DNA is TGTGCCTGGAACGACCTAGCGGGGGACGGCGAGCAGTACTTC. Translating it yields CAWNDLAGDGEQYF.

The chain carries TRBV19 and TRBJ2-2; 10 nucleotides agree with TRBD2. V dropped 5 bases and J dropped 6; count of bases not matched to a gene: 3. Germline values: CDR1 LNHDA, CDR2 SQIVND (reference sequence). This CDR3 region has 14 residues. This chain's CDR3 is CASSPGTSAGELFF. The CDR3 DNA follows: TGTGCCAGTAGTCCCGGGACTAGCGCCGGGGAGCTGTTTTTT.

The chain combines TRBV5-1 with TRBJ2-2; 8 bases align to TRBD1. This CDR3 region has 19 residues. Germline CDR1 and CDR2: SGHRS and YFSETQ. The ends lost 0 bases at V and 7 bases at J; junction bases unmatched: 17. CDR3 region: CASSLEGIVWTGFVGELFF. In DNA form, the CDR3 reads TGCGCCAGCAGCTTGGAAGGAATCGTATGGACAGGGTTTGTCGGGGAGCTGTTTTTT.

The V call is TRBV5-1, the J call TRBJ2-1; D is perhaps TRBD2 (6 bases). The V gene lost 0 bases and the J gene lost 3 bases, with 10 bases spanning the gap. Germline CDR1 and CDR2: SGHRS and YFSETQ. The CDR3 length is 15 residues. DNA for the CDR3: TGCGCCAGCAGCTTGGTCCCGGGAGACTACAATGAGCAGTTCTTC. This encodes CASSLVPGDYNEQFF.

Here the CDR3 DNA reads TGTGCCAGCAGCACCTCGACACCCACCCTTGGCACAGATACGCAGTATTTT. Residues: CASSTSTPTLGTDTQYF. V and J are TRBV5-5 and TRBJ2-3; D not certain. The CDR3 contains 17 residues. The V gene lost 4 bases and the J gene lost 1 base, with 19 bases spanning the gap. CDR1 is SGHKS and CDR2 is YYEKEE in the germline V gene (reference sequence).

The chain combines TRBV10-3 with TRBJ2-2; the match to TRBD2 covers 12 bases. The V gene's germline CDR1 is ENHRY and CDR2 SYGVKD. V shed 2 bases, J shed 1 base, and the junction held 2 bases outside the gene matches. There are 17 residues in the CDR3. The CDR3 spells CAISEGLAGMNTGELFF. For the CDR3, the DNA is TGTGCCATCAGTGAGGGACTAGCGGGGATGAACACCGGGGAGCTGTTTTTT.

The V and J genes are TRBV9 and TRBJ1-1; TRBD1 aligns across 7 bases. The CDR3 length is 14 residues. In germline, CDR1 is SGDLS, CDR2 YYNGEE. V dropped 0 bases and J dropped 11; count of bases not matched to a gene: 10. This CDR3 is CASSVATGPGEAFF. DNA for the CDR3: TGTGCCAGCAGCGTAGCGACAGGGCCCGGAGAGGCTTTCTTT.

The chain employs TRBV19 and TRBJ2-2; no clear D gene. CDR1 LNHDA and CDR2 SQIVND come from the germline V gene (reference sequence). The CDR3 has 12 amino acids. V was shortened by 2 bases and J by 8 bases, with 6 bases between the two germline ends. In DNA, the CDR3 is TGTGCCAGTAGTATATGGGCTGGGGAGCTGTTTTTT. Translation gives CASSIWAGELFF.

The rearrangement uses TRBV6-5 and TRBJ1-4; D is undetermined. Per the germline V gene, CDR1 is MNHEY and CDR2 is SVGAGI. This CDR3 region has 14 residues. V was shortened by 2 bases and J by 11 bases, with 15 bases between the two germline ends. CDR3 DNA sequence: TGTGCCAGCAGTTACCAGTCCCCGTCCCCCAAACTGTTTTTT. Amino acids: CASSYQSPSPKLFF.

The rearrangement uses TRBV2 and TRBJ2-7; 9 nucleotides line up with TRBD2. The ends lost 10 bases at V and 3 bases at J; junction bases unmatched: 7. The CDR3 runs 13 residues. CDR1 is SNHLY and CDR2 is FYNNEI in the germline V gene. CDR3 DNA: TGTGCCACCGGGACTAGCCGAAGCTACGAGCAGTACTTC. This encodes CATGTSRSYEQYF.

This chain connects TRBV11-3 to TRBJ2-7; D uncertain. V lost 2 bases and J 5 bases, leaving 22 bases between the germline ends. From germline, CDR1 is SGHNT and CDR2 YENEEA. This CDR3 has 17 residues. The CDR3 nucleotides are TGTGCCAGCAGCTTATATCCGGAGATGTCCTACTCAAACGAGCAGTACTTC. It yields the protein CASSLYPEMSYSNEQYF.